Following are 28 T cell receptor beta chains from one sample sequenced in a study of CD8 T cells in Susac syndrome. An input of roughly 0.45 to 1 ug of RNA was subjected to reverse transcription using random hexamers. TCRdb re-called the immunoSEQ multiplex PCR reads with MiXCR, one entry per CDR3 protein. This sample has 150,000 to 200,000 distinct CDR3 sequences, with roughly 94% found just once. Sequenced material: CD4+ T cells from PBMCs. The receptors were sampled from a human donor with multiple sclerosis.

In its sample, this clonotype was seen a few times. The CDR3 DNA reads TGTGCCAGCAGTTTCCGACGGACCTACGAGCAGTACTTC. It encodes CASSFRRTYEQYF. The rearrangement joins TRBV27 to TRBJ2-7; D gene unclear. CDR1 is MNHEY and CDR2 is SMNVEV in the germline V gene (reference sequence). The CDR3 spans 13 residues. V was trimmed by 3 bases and J by 2 bases, leaving 8 bases between them.

The V call is TRBV29-1, the J call TRBJ1-4; 7 nucleotides align to TRBD1. V dropped 6 bases and J dropped 14; count of bases not matched to a gene: 9. The CDR3 covers 11 residues. Germline V gene sequence: CDR1 SQVTM, CDR2 ANQGSEA. As DNA, the CDR3 is TGCAGCGTCGCAGAGGGGACAGAGCTGTTTTTT. Its protein product is CSVAEGTELFF.

CDR3 coding DNA: TGCGCCAGCAGCCGACAATCAGATCAGCCCCAGCATTTT. It is translated as CASSRQSDQPQHF. The rearrangement links TRBV4-1 to TRBJ1-5, with no clear D. Per germline, CDR1 MGHRA and CDR2 YSYEKL. V was pared by 4 bases and J by 5 bases, with 9 bases between. The CDR3 covers 13 residues.

The chain has TRBV7-2 and TRBJ2-1, with 7 bases identical to TRBD2. Germline V gene lookup returns CDR1 SGHTA and CDR2 FQGNSA. The CDR3 has 19 amino acids. Trimming removed 2 bases from V and 2 bases from J; junction bases left unmatched: 15. CDR3 sequence reads: CASSLSGRSGIETYNEQFF. The CDR3 DNA reads as TGTGCCAGCAGCTTATCCGGGCGCAGCGGGATAGAAACCTACAATGAGCAGTTCTTC. The full variable domain, completed using reference TRBV7-2 and TRBJ2-1, is GAGVSQSPSNKVTEKGKDVELRCDPISGHTALYWYRQSLGQGLEFLIYFQGNSAPDKSGLPSDRFSAERTGGSVSTLTIQRTQQEDSAVYLCASSLSGRSGIETYNEQFFGPGTRLTVL.

A single count supports this clonotype. The chain is built from TRBV5-4 and TRBJ2-5; 11 bases align to TRBD1. Germline V lookup: CDR1 SGHNT, CDR2 YYREEE (reference sequence). The CDR3 is made up of 14 amino acids. V gave up 3 bases and J gave up 4 bases; unmatched junction bases: 2. Here the CDR3 DNA reads TGTGCCAGCAGCTGGACAGGGGGCGGAGAGACCCAGTACTTC. Translated, it gives CASSWTGGGETQYF. Based on the CDR3 plus reference TRBV5-4 and TRBJ2-5, the full variable domain is ETGVTQSPTHLIKTRGQQVTLRCSSQSGHNTVSWYQQALGQGPQFIFQYYREEENGRGNFPPRFSGLQFPNYSSELNVNALELDDSALYLCASSWTGGGETQYFGPGTRLLVL.

The chain has TRBV29-1 and TRBJ1-1; D not resolved. From germline, CDR1 is SQVTM and CDR2 ANQGSEA. Trimming pared 7 bases from V and 3 bases from J, leaving 9 bases between. The length of the CDR3 is 11 residues. The CDR3 coding sequence is TGCAGCGGCGGGTCGGACACTGAAGCTTTCTTT. Its translation is CSGGSDTEAFF.

The rearrangement uses TRBV6-5 and TRBJ2-1, with TRBD2 as a possible D gene (6 bases). The germline gives CDR1 MNHEY, CDR2 SVGAGI. This CDR3 has 15 residues. V lost 0 bases to trimming and J lost 7 bases, with 13 bases between them. CDR3 residues: CASSYSGLAINEQFF. CDR3 bases: TGTGCCAGCAGTTACTCCGGGCTAGCGATTAATGAGCAGTTCTTC.

This clonotype was seen a handful of times. The rearrangement links TRBV27 to TRBJ1-2; D not certain. The CDR3 covers 13 residues. Germline V gene lookup returns CDR1 MNHEY and CDR2 SMNVEV (reference sequence). Trimming cost V 5 bases and J 2 bases, with 9 bases left between them. The DNA for the CDR3 is TGTGCCAGCAGTCCCCTGGGGAACTATGGCTACACCTTC. Its translation is CASSPLGNYGYTF.

The V and J genes are TRBV12-3 or TRBV12-4 and TRBJ1-2, with D hard to call. Trimming stripped 1 base from V and 6 bases from J, with 9 bases between. The CDR3 is 13 amino acids. The CDR3 nucleotides are TGTGCCAGCAGTTTAGTTACTGGGGATGGCTACACCTTC. Translated: CASSLVTGDGYTF.

The rearrangement uses TRBV9 and TRBJ2-1; tentative D call: TRBD1 (5 bases). CDR3 size: 16 residues. V lost 2 bases and J lost 7, with 19 bases in between. Germline assignment: CDR1 SGDLS and CDR2 YYNGEE. The CDR3 reads CASSVLQGSLRNEQFF. CDR3 in DNA: TGTGCCAGCAGCGTCCTCCAGGGTTCCTTAAGGAATGAGCAGTTCTTC.

The gene calls are TRBV4-2 and TRBJ2-7; no reliable D call. CDR3 length: 14 residues. Trimming removed 6 bases at V and 1 base at J, with 13 bases between. CDR1 is LGHNA and CDR2 is YNFKEQ in the germline V gene. The CDR3 is CASSPWTGSYEQYF. The DNA for the CDR3 is TGTGCCAGCAGTCCCTGGACGGGTTCCTACGAGCAGTACTTC.

The J gene is TRBJ2-2, the V gene TRBV7-9; D might be TRBD1 (6 bases). V was trimmed by 3 bases and J by 2 bases, leaving 10 bases between them. Germline CDR1 and CDR2: SEHNR and FQNEAQ (reference sequence). CDR3 length: 15 residues. The CDR3 bases are TGTGCCAGCAGCTTGGTGACAGGCAACACCGGGGAGCTGTTTTTT. This translates into CASSLVTGNTGELFF.

The gene calls are TRBV19 and TRBJ2-7; possibly TRBD1 for D (5 bases). This CDR3 has 13 amino acids. The germline gives CDR1 LNHDA, CDR2 SQIVND (reference sequence). The germline V and J ends were trimmed by 10 bases and 0 bases, with 13 bases remaining between them. CDR3 nucleotide sequence: TGTGCCACCTCACAGGAAGACTCCTACGAGCAGTACTTC. Its translation: CATSQEDSYEQYF.

The V call is TRBV5-4, the J call TRBJ2-7; D may be TRBD2 (6 bases). Per the germline V gene, CDR1 is SGHNT and CDR2 is YYREEE (reference sequence). The V gene lost 2 bases and the J gene lost 4 bases, with 13 bases spanning the gap. The CDR3 sequence is 14 residues long. CDR3 coding DNA: TGTGCCAGCAGCTTCGACCAGGCGGGATACGAGCAGTACTTC. It codes for CASSFDQAGYEQYF.

The chain carries TRBV5-1 and TRBJ1-2; D might be TRBD1 (5 bases). Looked up from germline, CDR1 is SGHRS and CDR2 is YFSETQ. Trimming removed 4 bases from V and 8 bases from J, with 15 bases in between. The length of the CDR3 is 13 residues. Here the CDR3 reads CASSPGPLEGYTF. CDR3 sequence (DNA): TGCGCCAGCAGCCCGGGACCGCTCGAGGGCTACACCTTC.

The chain is built from TRBV20-1 and TRBJ2-5; TRBD2 is a possible D gene (6 bases). This CDR3 is 12 amino acids long. CDR1 is DFQATT, CDR2 SNEGSKA, per germline (reference sequence). V was pared by 7 bases and J by 5 bases, with 14 bases between. CDR3 coding DNA: TGCAGTGTTCCTAGCGCTCCTGAGACCCAGTACTTC. Translating it yields CSVPSAPETQYF.

The chain employs TRBV3-1 and TRBJ2-2; the D is unclear. The V gene's germline CDR1 is LGHDT and CDR2 YNNKEL (reference sequence). Trimming removed 4 bases at V and 7 bases at J, with 16 bases between. The CDR3 has 15 residues. CDR3 nucleotides: TGTGCCAGCAGCCGAAAGGCGGATCTACTCGGGGAGCTGTTTTTT. Protein product: CASSRKADLLGELFF.

This chain connects TRBV5-1 to TRBJ1-1; perhaps TRBD1 as D (5 bases). V lost 4 bases, J lost 1 base, and 11 bases lay in between. The CDR3 length is 14 residues. From germline, CDR1 is SGHRS and CDR2 YFSETQ. The CDR3 DNA reads as TGCGCCAGCAGCCGGGACCGATCGAACACTGAAGCTTTCTTT. It encodes CASSRDRSNTEAFF. Together with reference TRBV5-1 and TRBJ1-1, the CDR3 gives the full variable domain: KAGVTQTPRYLIKTRGQQVTLSCSPISGHRSVSWYQQTPGQGLQFLFEYFSETQRNKGNFPGRFSGRQFSNSRSEMNVSTLELGDSALYLCASSRDRSNTEAFFGQGTRLTVV.

The chain recombines TRBV5-1 with TRBJ1-1; D remains unclear. CDR1 SGHRS and CDR2 YFSETQ come from the germline V gene. This CDR3 contains 16 residues. Trimming pared 3 bases from V and 0 bases from J, leaving 15 bases between. The chain's CDR3 is CASSSTPTALNTEAFF. CDR3 bases: TGCGCCAGCAGCTCCACCCCGACTGCTTTGAACACTGAAGCTTTCTTT.

The J gene is TRBJ1-1, the V gene TRBV30; TRBD1 agrees at 10 bases. The CDR3 spans 14 residues. Germline assignment: CDR1 GTSNPN and CDR2 SVGIG (reference sequence). J was trimmed by 0 bases and V by 3 bases; bases with no gene match: 1. The CDR3 DNA sequence: TGTGCCTGGAGGGGACAGGGGATGAACACTGAAGCTTTCTTT. Protein: CAWRGQGMNTEAFF.

The chain joins TRBV3-1 to TRBJ2-3; D unclear. The CDR3 is 11 residues long. CDR1 is LGHDT, CDR2 YNNKEL, per germline (reference sequence). Trimming left V 0 bases short and J 12 bases short, with 7 bases between. This chain's CDR3 is CASSQDGPQYF. The DNA for the CDR3 is TGTGCCAGCAGCCAAGATGGACCCCAGTATTTT.

The rearrangement links TRBV5-6 to TRBJ2-1; TRBD1 aligns across 8 bases. Germline V gene lookup returns CDR1 SGHDT and CDR2 YYEEEE. V lost 4 bases and J lost 6; bases outside the gene matches: 6. The CDR3 has 14 amino acids. CDR3 in amino acids: CASSRTGQGNEQFF. CDR3 coding DNA: TGTGCCAGCAGCCGGACAGGGCAGGGCAATGAGCAGTTCTTC.

The rearrangement uses TRBV6-2 or TRBV6-3 and TRBJ2-7, with 12 bases matching TRBD1. CDR1 is MNHEY and CDR2 is SVGEGT in the germline V gene. The CDR3 extends over 13 amino acids. The V gene end was trimmed by 6 bases and the J gene end by 6 bases; junction bases not matched to a gene: 3. CDR3 amino acids: CASRGTGGAEQYF. The CDR3 DNA reads as TGTGCCAGCAGGGGGACAGGGGGCGCCGAGCAGTACTTC.

This clonotype occurred a few times. The rearrangement uses TRBV24-1 and TRBJ2-2, with D unclear. The CDR3 is 14 residues long. Trimming took off 4 bases at V and 5 bases at J, with 10 bases between the two ends. CDR1 and CDR2 from the germline V gene are KGHDR and SFDVKD. The CDR3 nucleotides are TGTGCCACCAGTGAGGCCGGAAGTACCGGGGAGCTGTTTTTT. Residues: CATSEAGSTGELFF.

The chain links TRBV12-3 or TRBV12-4 to TRBJ1-1; a possible D gene is TRBD1 (5 bases). V lost 2 bases to trimming and J lost 11 bases, with 12 bases between them. This CDR3 has 12 amino acids. The CDR3 region is CASSLLQGGAFF. In DNA, the CDR3 is TGTGCCAGCAGTTTACTCCAGGGTGGGGCTTTCTTT.

The rearrangement links TRBV4-1 to TRBJ2-1; D is ambiguous. Trimming pared 6 bases from V and 2 bases from J, leaving 11 bases between. The germline gives CDR1 MGHRA, CDR2 YSYEKL. This CDR3 is 14 amino acids long. CDR3 sequence reads: CASRNRGPYNEQFF. The CDR3 nucleotides are TGCGCCAGCAGGAACCGAGGCCCCTACAATGAGCAGTTCTTC.

The rearrangement links TRBV28 to TRBJ1-2; D is possibly TRBD1 (5 bases). The CDR3 is made up of 14 amino acids. CDR1 is MDHEN and CDR2 is SYDVKM in the germline V gene. V shed 2 bases and J shed 3 bases, with 10 bases lying between them. CDR3 sequence: CASSLSPTDYGYTF. Written as DNA, the CDR3 is TGTGCCAGCAGTTTAAGTCCGACAGACTATGGCTACACCTTC.

The chain employs TRBV29-1 and TRBJ1-3; D might be TRBD1 (6 bases). This CDR3 is 15 amino acids long. The V end was cut by 4 bases, the J end by 2 bases, with 15 bases between. From germline, CDR1 is SQVTM and CDR2 ANQGSEA. CDR3 residues: CSVVGGPKTGNTIYF. The CDR3 coding sequence is TGCAGCGTTGTAGGGGGACCGAAGACTGGAAACACCATATATTTT.